Below, 20 T cell receptor beta chains from the same sample are listed, as sequenced in a study of blood T cell repertoires in COVID-19. TCRdb's copy holds only in-frame clones and misses some; the assay was immunoSEQ multiplex PCR. The profile shows roughly 240,000 clones, roughly 86% of them singletons. Sequencing used peripheral blood. Every receptor here comes from a woman in her 30s who had recovered from COVID-19.

This sequence joins TRBV7-2 and TRBJ2-7; 8 positions agree with TRBD2. Germline CDR1 SGHTA, CDR2 FQGNSA. The V gene end was trimmed by 1 base and the J gene end by 1 base; junction bases not matched to a gene: 3. The CDR3 runs 15 residues. CDR3 in amino acids: CASSLVQRGSYEQYF. CDR3 sequence (DNA): TGTGCCAGCAGCTTAGTACAGCGGGGGTCCTACGAGCAGTACTTC.

This chain uses TRBV19 with TRBJ2-3; TRBD2 matches 8 bases. Per germline, CDR1 LNHDA and CDR2 SQIVND (reference sequence). This CDR3 contains 13 residues. The junction had 7 bases not matched to a gene; V was cut back by 8 bases and J by 6 bases. CDR3 coding DNA: TGTGCCAGTGGCCGGGGGGGCCGCGATACGCAGTATTTT. This translates into CASGRGGRDTQYF. Variable domain in full (rest from reference TRBV19 and TRBJ2-3): DGGITQSPKYLFRKEGQNVTLSCEQNLNHDAMYWYRQDPGQGLRLIYYSQIVNDFQKGDIAEGYSVSREKKESFPLTVTSAQKNPTAFYLCASGRGGRDTQYFGPGTRLTVL.

The gene calls are TRBV7-9 and TRBJ1-3; D uncertain. The CDR3 is made up of 12 amino acids. Trimming removed 1 base at V and 8 bases at J, with 6 bases between. CDR1 SEHNR and CDR2 FQNEAQ come from the germline V gene (reference sequence). The CDR3 coding sequence is TGTGCCAGCAGCTTAGATCGGGACACCATATATTTT. Protein: CASSLDRDTIYF.

The chain links TRBV5-6 to TRBJ1-2; D perhaps matches TRBD1 (5 bases). This CDR3 comprises 14 residues. Germline assignment: CDR1 SGHDT and CDR2 YYEEEE. Trimming took off 0 bases at V and 6 bases at J, with 12 bases between the two ends. In DNA form, the CDR3 reads TGTGCCAGCAGCTTGGGGGGCCCCTTGGATGGCTACACCTTC. Its translation: CASSLGGPLDGYTF.

This sequence joins TRBV18 and TRBJ2-7; 8 positions match TRBD1. V lost 9 bases, J lost 2 bases, and 9 bases stayed unmatched. CDR3 length: 14 residues. CDR1 is KGHSH and CDR2 is LQKENI in the germline V gene. The CDR3 DNA is TGTGCCAGTACCCGGGACAGGAATGCCTACGAGCAGTACTTC. Its protein is CASTRDRNAYEQYF.

V usage is TRBV27 and J usage is TRBJ2-5, with 13 bases aligning to TRBD2. Germline trimming cut 5 bases from V and 5 bases from J; bases unmatched to any gene: 11. This CDR3 region has 17 residues. Germline V lookup: CDR1 MNHEY, CDR2 SMNVEV (reference sequence). CDR3 sequence reads: CASSTGTSGAIWETQYF. CDR3 in DNA: TGTGCCAGCAGTACAGGGACTAGCGGGGCGATTTGGGAGACCCAGTACTTC.

This sequence joins TRBV19 and TRBJ2-3, with TRBD1 identical over 7 bases. With V trimmed by 3 bases and J by 4 bases, 4 bases remained unmatched. The CDR3 sequence is 14 residues long. Germline V CDR1 and CDR2: LNHDA, SQIVND (reference sequence). The CDR3 is CASSIRQGADTQYF. CDR3 in DNA: TGTGCCAGTAGTATCAGACAGGGCGCAGATACGCAGTATTTT.

This clone was picked up a small number of times. This chain joins TRBV19 and TRBJ2-7; TRBD1 aligns across 7 bases. V dropped 6 bases and J dropped 2; count of bases not matched to a gene: 4. CDR3 size: 13 residues. The germline gives CDR1 LNHDA, CDR2 SQIVND (reference sequence). The CDR3 sequence: CASSRDRTYEQYF. CDR3 coding DNA: TGTGCCAGTAGCCGGGACAGAACCTACGAGCAGTACTTC.

The rearrangement links TRBV30 to TRBJ2-7; TRBD1 aligns across 8 bases. The junction had 3 bases not matched to a gene; V was cut back by 5 bases and J by 0 bases. The CDR3 contains 13 residues. Looked up from germline, CDR1 is GTSNPN and CDR2 is SVGIG (reference sequence). The DNA of the CDR3 is TGTGCCTGGGGACAGGGTGCCTCCTACGAGCAGTACTTC. Protein sequence: CAWGQGASYEQYF.

V gene TRBV6-6 combines with J gene TRBJ1-4; TRBD1 matches 7 bases. CDR3 length equals 15 residues. Germline CDR1 MNHNY, CDR2 SVGAGI (reference sequence). Losses at the gene ends were 2 bases for V and 8 bases for J; bases not matched to a gene: 8. The CDR3 coding sequence is TGTGCCAGCAGTTACAATCCGAGACAGGGCGAAAAACTGTTTTTT. This translates into CASSYNPRQGEKLFF.

This rearrangement joins TRBV27 to TRBJ2-2; tentatively, D is TRBD2 (5 bases). CDR3 length equals 17 residues. The germline V gene has CDR1 MNHEY and CDR2 SMNVEV (reference sequence). V was pared by 5 bases and J by 1 base, with 17 bases between. As DNA, the CDR3 is TGTGCCAGCAGTCATATAGGGCCTAGCAGGAACACCGGGGAGCTGTTTTTT. Translating gives CASSHIGPSRNTGELFF.

J is TRBJ1-5 and V is TRBV15, with D uncertain. This CDR3 has 12 amino acids. Germline V lookup: CDR1 LNHNV, CDR2 YYDKDF (reference sequence). The V end was cut by 8 bases, the J end by 7 bases, with 12 bases between. Here the CDR3 DNA reads TGTGCCACCGGTGAGAGCGGACAGCCCCAGCATTTT. Translating gives CATGESGQPQHF.

The V call is TRBV4-2, the J call TRBJ1-1; tentative D call: TRBD1 (5 bases). The V gene's germline CDR1 is LGHNA and CDR2 YNFKEQ. Trimming stripped 2 bases from V and 10 bases from J, with 20 bases between. The CDR3 has 15 amino acids. The CDR3 nucleotides are TGTGCCAGCAGCCAAATCCTTGCGGGATCCGGGGGAGCTTTCTTT. Translation gives CASSQILAGSGGAFF.

The chain recombines TRBV5-6 with TRBJ1-2; the match to TRBD1 covers 7 bases. The CDR3 spans 15 residues. Per germline, CDR1 SGHDT and CDR2 YYEEEE. V was pared by 2 bases and J by 7 bases, with 11 bases of the junction left unmatched. CDR3 amino acids: CASSLYTGVIGGYTF. CDR3 DNA sequence: TGTGCCAGCAGCTTATATACAGGGGTAATTGGTGGCTACACCTTC. The whole variable domain, filled in from reference TRBV5-6 and TRBJ1-2, reads DAGVTQSPTHLIKTRGQQVTLRCSPKSGHDTVSWYQQALGQGPQFIFQYYEEEERQRGNFPDRFSGHQFPNYSSELNVNALLLGDSALYLCASSLYTGVIGGYTFGSGTRLTVV.

The chain recombines TRBV13 with TRBJ1-5; 9 nucleotides align to TRBD1. V gave up 6 bases and J gave up 4 bases; unmatched junction bases: 10. Germline lookup yields CDR1 PRHDT and CDR2 FYEKMQ (reference sequence). This CDR3 is built from 16 residues. The CDR3 loop reads CASSYGQGPPNQPQHF. CDR3 nucleotides: TGTGCCAGCAGTTATGGACAGGGGCCACCTAATCAGCCCCAGCATTTT.

This clone is deemed medium-sized. The chain is built from TRBV4-3 and TRBJ2-7, with 9 bases fitting TRBD2. Germline V gives CDR1 LGHNA, CDR2 YSLEER. CDR3 length: 18 amino acids. J gave up 7 bases and V 1 base, and 17 bases lay outside the gene matches. This chain's CDR3 is CASSQVLGAGGDWEEQYF. The CDR3 nucleotides read TGCGCCAGCAGCCAAGTTCTGGGAGCGGGGGGCGATTGGGAGGAGCAGTACTTC.

As to this clone: Other DNA sequences of this sample code for an identical CDR3. The rearrangement uses TRBV9 and TRBJ2-1, with 12 bases aligning to TRBD2. V lost 3 bases, J lost 4 bases, and 2 bases stayed unmatched. This CDR3 is built from 15 residues. Germline assignment: CDR1 SGDLS and CDR2 YYNGEE. The CDR3 DNA reads as TGTGCCAGCAGCGACCTAGCGGGAGGGTACAATGAGCAGTTCTTC. Translated: CASSDLAGGYNEQFF.

This rearrangement joins TRBV4-1 to TRBJ1-4, with no clear D. The CDR3 has 15 amino acids. Germline values: CDR1 MGHRA, CDR2 YSYEKL. The germline V and J ends were trimmed by 1 base and 1 base, with 7 bases remaining between them. The CDR3 loop is CASSQGAGTNEKLFF. CDR3 coding DNA: TGCGCCAGCAGCCAAGGCGCGGGAACTAATGAAAAACTGTTTTTT.

Here the CDR3 DNA reads TGTGCCAGCACCCGTCAACCGGGCGGGGGTGGTGAGCAGTTCTTC. It yields the protein CASTRQPGGGGEQFF. The chain employs TRBV6-5 and TRBJ2-1; 7 bases line up with TRBD2. CDR3 length equals 15 residues. V shed 7 bases and J 9 bases; nucleotides not matched to a gene: 15. CDR1 and CDR2 from the germline V gene are MNHEY and SVGAGI.

This clone occurred once. V usage is TRBV19 and J usage is TRBJ2-6; D is perhaps TRBD2 (6 bases). V shed 9 bases and J shed 0 bases, with 18 bases lying between them. The CDR3 has 17 amino acids. Per the germline V gene, CDR1 is LNHDA and CDR2 is SQIVND (reference sequence). CDR3 in DNA: TGTGCCAGCGCTGGAGGGGACTCATCCTCTGGGGCCAACGTCCTGACTTTC. Translation: CASAGGDSSSGANVLTF.